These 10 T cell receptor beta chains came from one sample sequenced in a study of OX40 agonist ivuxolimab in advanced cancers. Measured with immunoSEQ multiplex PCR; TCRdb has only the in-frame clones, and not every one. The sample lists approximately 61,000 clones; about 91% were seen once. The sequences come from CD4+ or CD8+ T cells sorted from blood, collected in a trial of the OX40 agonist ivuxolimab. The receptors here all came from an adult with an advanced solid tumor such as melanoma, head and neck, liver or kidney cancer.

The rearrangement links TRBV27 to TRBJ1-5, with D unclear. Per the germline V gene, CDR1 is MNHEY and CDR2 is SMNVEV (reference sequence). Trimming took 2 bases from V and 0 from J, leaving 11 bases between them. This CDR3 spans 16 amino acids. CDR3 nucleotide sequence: TGTGCCAGCAGTTTACGGCGAGGAAATAGCAATCAGCCCCAGCATTTT. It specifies CASSLRRGNSNQPQHF.

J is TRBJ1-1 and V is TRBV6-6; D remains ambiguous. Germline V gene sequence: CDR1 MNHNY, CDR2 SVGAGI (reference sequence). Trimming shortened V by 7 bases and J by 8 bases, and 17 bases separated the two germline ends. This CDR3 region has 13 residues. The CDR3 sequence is CASTPRTYGEAFF. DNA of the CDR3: TGTGCCAGCACCCCCCGGACTTACGGGGAAGCTTTCTTT.

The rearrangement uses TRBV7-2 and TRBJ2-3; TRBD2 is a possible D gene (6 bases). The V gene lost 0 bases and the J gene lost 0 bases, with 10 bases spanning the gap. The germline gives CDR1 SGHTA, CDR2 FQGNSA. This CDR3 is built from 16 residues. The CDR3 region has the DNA TGTGCCAGCAGCTTAGCCTGGCGGGAAAGCACAGATACGCAGTATTTT. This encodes CASSLAWRESTDTQYF. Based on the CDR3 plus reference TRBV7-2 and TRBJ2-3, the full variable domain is GAGVSQSPSNKVTEKGKDVELRCDPISGHTALYWYRQSLGQGLEFLIYFQGNSAPDKSGLPSDRFSAERTGGSVSTLTIQRTQQEDSAVYLCASSLAWRESTDTQYFGPGTRLTVL.

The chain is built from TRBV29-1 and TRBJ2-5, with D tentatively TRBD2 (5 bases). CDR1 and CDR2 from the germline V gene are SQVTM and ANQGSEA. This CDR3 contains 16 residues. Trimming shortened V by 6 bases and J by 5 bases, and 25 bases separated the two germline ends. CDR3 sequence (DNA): TGCAGCGTAGCAGGCCACCTTGGGGAAACGGGGGAGACCCAGTACTTC. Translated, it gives CSVAGHLGETGETQYF.

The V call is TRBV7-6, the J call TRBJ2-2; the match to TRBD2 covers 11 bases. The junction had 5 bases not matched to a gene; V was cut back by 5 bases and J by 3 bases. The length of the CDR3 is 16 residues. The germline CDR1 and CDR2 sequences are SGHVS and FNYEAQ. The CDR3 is CASSPLAGGYTGELFF. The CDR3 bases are TGTGCCAGCAGCCCCCTAGCGGGAGGATACACCGGGGAGCTGTTTTTT.

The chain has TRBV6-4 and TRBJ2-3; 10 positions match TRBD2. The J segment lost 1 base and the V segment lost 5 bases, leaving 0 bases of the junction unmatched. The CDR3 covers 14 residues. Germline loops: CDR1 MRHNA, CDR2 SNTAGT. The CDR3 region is CASSLAGGTDTQYF. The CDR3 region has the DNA TGTGCCAGCAGTCTAGCGGGAGGCACAGATACGCAGTATTTT.

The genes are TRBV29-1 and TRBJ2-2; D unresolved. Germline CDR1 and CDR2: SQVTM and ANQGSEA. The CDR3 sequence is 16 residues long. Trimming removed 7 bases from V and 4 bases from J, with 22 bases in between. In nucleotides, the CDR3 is TGCAGCGCCATCGGGCCCACCTTGATAGGCACCGGGGAGCTGTTTTTT. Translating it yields CSAIGPTLIGTGELFF.

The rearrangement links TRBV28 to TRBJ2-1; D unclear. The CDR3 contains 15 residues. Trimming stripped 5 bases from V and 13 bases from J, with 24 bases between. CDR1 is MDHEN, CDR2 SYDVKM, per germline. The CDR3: CASSPETLGVGEQFF. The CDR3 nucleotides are TGTGCCAGCAGTCCGGAGACCTTGGGTGTTGGCGAACAGTTCTTC.

The CDR3 DNA follows: TGTGCCATCAGTGAGCTGACAGGGAACTACGAGCAGTACTTC. Translating gives CAISELTGNYEQYF. This sequence joins TRBV10-3 and TRBJ2-7; 7 nucleotides align to TRBD1. The CDR3 covers 14 residues. V lost 2 bases to trimming and J lost 3 bases; unmatched junction nucleotides: 4. Germline CDR1 is ENHRY and CDR2 is SYGVKD.

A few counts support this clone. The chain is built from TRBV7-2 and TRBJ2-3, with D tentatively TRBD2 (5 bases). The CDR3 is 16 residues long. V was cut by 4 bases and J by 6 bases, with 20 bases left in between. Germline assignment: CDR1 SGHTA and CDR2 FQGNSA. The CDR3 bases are TGTGCCAGCAGCTCGTGGGAGTACGAGGTGGCGGATACGCAGTATTTT. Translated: CASSSWEYEVADTQYF.